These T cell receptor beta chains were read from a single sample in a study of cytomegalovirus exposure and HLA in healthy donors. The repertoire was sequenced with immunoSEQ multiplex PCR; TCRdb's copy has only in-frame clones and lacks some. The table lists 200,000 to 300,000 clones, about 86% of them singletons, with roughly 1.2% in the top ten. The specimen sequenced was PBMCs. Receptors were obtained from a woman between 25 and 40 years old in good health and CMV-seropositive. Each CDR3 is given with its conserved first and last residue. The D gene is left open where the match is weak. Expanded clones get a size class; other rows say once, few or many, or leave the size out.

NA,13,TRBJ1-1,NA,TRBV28,TGTGCCACATACACCAGGGAGGACACTGAAGCTTTCTTT,CATYTREDTEAFF
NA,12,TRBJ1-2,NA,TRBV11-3,TGTGCCAGCAGCACCGGGGATTATGGCTACACCTTC,CASSTGDYGYTF
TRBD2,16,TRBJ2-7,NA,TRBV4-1,TGCGCCAGCAGCCAAGATGATAGCGGGAGTTCCTACGAGCAGTACTTC,CASSQDDSGSSYEQYF
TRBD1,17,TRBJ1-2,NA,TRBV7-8,TGTGCCAGCAGCTTAGGATCTTGGACAGGAGCTAACTATGGCTACACCTTC,CASSLGSWTGANYGYTF
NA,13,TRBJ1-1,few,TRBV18,TGTGCCAGCTCACAGGGGGGGTCCACTGAAGCTTTCTTT,CASSQGGSTEAFF
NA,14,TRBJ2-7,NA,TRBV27,TGTGCCAGCAGTTCCTTGCCGGGTAGCTACGAGCAGTACTTC,CASSSLPGSYEQYF
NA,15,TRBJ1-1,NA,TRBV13,TGTGCCAGCAGTTCAAGGAGGTTCATGAACACTGAAGCTTTCTTT,CASSSRRFMNTEAFF
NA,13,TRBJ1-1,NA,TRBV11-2,TGTGCCAGCAGCTTGGTGAGACAAACTGAAGCTTTCTTT,CASSLVRQTEAFF
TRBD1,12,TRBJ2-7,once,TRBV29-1,TGCAGCGTTGGGCAGGGGGACGGTGAGCAGTACTTC,CSVGQGDGEQYF
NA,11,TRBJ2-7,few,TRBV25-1,TGTGCCAGCAGGACAGGCCCCGAGCAGTACTTC,CASRTGPEQYF
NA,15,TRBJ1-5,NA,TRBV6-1,TGTGCCAGCAGTGAAGGAGGGGGAAGCAATCAGCCCCAGCATTTT,CASSEGGGSNQPQHF
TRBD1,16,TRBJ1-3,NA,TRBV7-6,TGTGCCAGCAGCTTAGCGGGGACAGGGATCGGAAACACCATATATTTT,CASSLAGTGIGNTIYF
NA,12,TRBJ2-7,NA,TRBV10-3,TGTGCCATCAAGGCAGGGGATTACGAGCAGTACTTC,CAIKAGDYEQYF
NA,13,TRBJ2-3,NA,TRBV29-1,TGCAGCGTGGGACGGAGGGGCGCAGATACGCAGTATTTT,CSVGRRGADTQYF
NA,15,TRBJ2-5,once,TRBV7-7,TGTGCCAGCAGCTTAGGTAACACAGGGACAGAGACCCAGTACTTC,CASSLGNTGTETQYF
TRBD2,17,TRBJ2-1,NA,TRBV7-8,TGTGCCAGCAGCTTAGCTCAGGGACTAGCGGGAAGCGATGAGCAGTTCTTC,CASSLAQGLAGSDEQFF
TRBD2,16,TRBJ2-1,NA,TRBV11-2,TGTGCCAGCAGCCATGGGGGGAGCAGCGGGAGCGATGAGCAGTTCTTC,CASSHGGSSGSDEQFF
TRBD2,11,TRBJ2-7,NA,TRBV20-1,TGCAGTGCTGCGGGGGGCCACGAGCAGTACTTC,CSAAGGHEQYF
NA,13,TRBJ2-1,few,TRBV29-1,TGCAGCGTTGAAGAGAATCGGGGTAATGAGCAGTTCTTC,CSVEENRGNEQFF
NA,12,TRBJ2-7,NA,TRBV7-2,TGTGCCAGCAGCCCCACGGAGTACGAGCAGTACTTC,CASSPTEYEQYF
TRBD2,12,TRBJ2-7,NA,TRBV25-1,TGTGCCAGCAGTGAAGGACTAGTCGAGCAGTACTTC,CASSEGLVEQYF
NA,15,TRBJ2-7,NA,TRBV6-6,TGTGCCAGCAGTTACTCCTTGGACATCACCTACGAGCAGTACTTC,CASSYSLDITYEQYF
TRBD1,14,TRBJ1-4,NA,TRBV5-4,TGTGCCAGCAGCCCACAGGGGGAGGTGGAAAAACTGTTTTTT,CASSPQGEVEKLFF
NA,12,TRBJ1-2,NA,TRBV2,TGTGCCAGCAGGAGGGACACTACTGGCTACACCTTC,CASRRDTTGYTF
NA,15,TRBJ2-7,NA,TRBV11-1,TGTGCCAGCAGCTTAGCGAGCGGGCCTTCCTACGAGCAGTACTTC,CASSLASGPSYEQYF
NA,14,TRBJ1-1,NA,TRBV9,TGTGCCAGCAGCGTCTCCGGGGGATCAACTGAAGCTTTCTTT,CASSVSGGSTEAFF
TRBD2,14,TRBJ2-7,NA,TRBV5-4,TGTGCCAGCAGCACCGCTAGCGGGAGTTACGAGCAGTACTTC,CASSTASGSYEQYF
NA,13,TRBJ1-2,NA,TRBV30,TGTGCCTGGAGTGTAAGGGGCAGCTATGGCTACACCTTC,CAWSVRGSYGYTF
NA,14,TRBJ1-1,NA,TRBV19,TGTGCCAGTAGGCCACAGGGATCGAACACTGAAGCTTTCTTT,CASRPQGSNTEAFF
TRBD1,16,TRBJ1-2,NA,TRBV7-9,TGTGCCAGCAGCTCACGGACAGGGAACTGGATTTATGGCTACACCTTC,CASSSRTGNWIYGYTF
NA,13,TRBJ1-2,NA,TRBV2,TGTGCCAGCAGATCAGAGGGGGTGGTGGGCTACACCTTC,CASRSEGVVGYTF
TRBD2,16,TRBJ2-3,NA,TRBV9,TGTGCCAGCAGCGTAGGGACTAGTAGTAGCAGGGAGACGCAGTATTTT,CASSVGTSSSRETQYF
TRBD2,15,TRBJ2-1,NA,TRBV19,TGTGCCAGTAGTCTAGCGGGAGTACCCTACAATGAGCAGTTCTTC,CASSLAGVPYNEQFF
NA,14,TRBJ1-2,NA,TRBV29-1,TGCAGCGTTGAAGACCAGGGAAGGGTCTATGGCTACACCTTC,CSVEDQGRVYGYTF
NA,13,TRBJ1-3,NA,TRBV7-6,TGTGCCAGCGCTCAGGCCTCTGGAAACACCATATATTTT,CASAQASGNTIYF
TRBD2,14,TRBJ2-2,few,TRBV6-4,TGTGCCAGCAGCGGGACTAGCGGGACCGGGGAGCTGTTTTTT,CASSGTSGTGELFF
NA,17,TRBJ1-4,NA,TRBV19,TGTGCCAGTAGGCCTGGACAGCTCCTGGGGGCTAATGAAAAACTGTTTTTT,CASRPGQLLGANEKLFF
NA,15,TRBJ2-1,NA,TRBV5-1,TGCGCCAGCAGCTTGGCGGACAGACCCTACAATGAGCAGTTCTTC,CASSLADRPYNEQFF
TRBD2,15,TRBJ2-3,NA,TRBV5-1,TGCGCCAGCAGCTTTGTTAGCGGGAGCACAGATACGCAGTATTTT,CASSFVSGSTDTQYF
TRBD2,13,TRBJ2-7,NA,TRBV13,TGTGCCAGCAGCCTGAGCGGGACTAGCGAGCAGTACTTC,CASSLSGTSEQYF
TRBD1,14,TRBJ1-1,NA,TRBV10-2,TGCGCCAGCAGTTGGACAGGGTCAAACACTGAAGCTTTCTTT,CASSWTGSNTEAFF
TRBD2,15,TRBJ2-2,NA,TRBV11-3,TGTGCCAGCAGCTTAGCTAGCGGGAGGGCCGGGGAGCTGTTTTTT,CASSLASGRAGELFF
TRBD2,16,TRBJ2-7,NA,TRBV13,TGTGCCAGCAGCCACGGGGTGACTAGCGGTACCTACGAGCAGTACTTC,CASSHGVTSGTYEQYF
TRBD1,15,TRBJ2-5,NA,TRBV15,TGTGCCACCAGCAGACCACAGGGGCTGGGAGAGACCCAGTACTTC,CATSRPQGLGETQYF
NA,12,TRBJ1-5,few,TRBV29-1,TGCAGCGCCCAGGGGTCAGGACAGCCCCAGCATTTT,CSAQGSGQPQHF
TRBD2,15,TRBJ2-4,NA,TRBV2,TGTGCCAGCTGGGAAAGGGGACTAGCGGGAGAGACTCAGTACTTC,CASWERGLAGETQYF
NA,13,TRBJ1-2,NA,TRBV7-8,TGTGCCAGCAGCTCACCTACGCTCTATGGCTACACCTTC,CASSSPTLYGYTF
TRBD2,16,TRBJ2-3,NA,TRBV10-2,TGCGCCAGCACCAGACTAGCGGGAGGTAACACAGATACGCAGTATTTT,CASTRLAGGNTDTQYF
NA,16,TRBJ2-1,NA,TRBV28,TGTGCCAGCAGTTTCTATCTCCGTGGAGGGGTCAATGAGCAGTTCTTC,CASSFYLRGGVNEQFF